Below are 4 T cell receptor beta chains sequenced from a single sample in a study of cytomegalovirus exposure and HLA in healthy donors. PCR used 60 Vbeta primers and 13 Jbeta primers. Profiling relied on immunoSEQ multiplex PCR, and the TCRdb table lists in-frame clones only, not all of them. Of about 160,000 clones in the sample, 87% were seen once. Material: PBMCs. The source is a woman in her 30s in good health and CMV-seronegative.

CDR3 nucleotide sequence: TGTGCCAGCAGCCCGTGGGGGGGGGCCACTAGCACAGATACGCAGTATTTT. It is translated as CASSPWGGATSTDTQYF. The chain couples TRBV11-2 to TRBJ2-3, with a weak D call TRBD2 (7 bases). V gave up 5 bases and J gave up 0 bases, with 18 bases separating them. The V gene's germline CDR1 is SGHAT and CDR2 FQNNGV. This CDR3 comprises 17 residues.

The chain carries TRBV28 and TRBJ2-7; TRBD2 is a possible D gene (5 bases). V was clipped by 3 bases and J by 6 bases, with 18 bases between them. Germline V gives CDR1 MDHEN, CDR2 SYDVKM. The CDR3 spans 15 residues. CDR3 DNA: TGTGCCAGCAGTTTGAGGGCCTATTATGTCTCCGAGCAGTACTTC. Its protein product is CASSLRAYYVSEQYF. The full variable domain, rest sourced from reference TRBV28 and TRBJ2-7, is DVKVTQSSRYLVKRTGEKVFLECVQDMDHENMFWYRQDPGLGLRLIYFSYDVKMKEKGDIPEGYSVSREKKERFSLILESASTNQTSMYLCASSLRAYYVSEQYFGPGTRLTVT.

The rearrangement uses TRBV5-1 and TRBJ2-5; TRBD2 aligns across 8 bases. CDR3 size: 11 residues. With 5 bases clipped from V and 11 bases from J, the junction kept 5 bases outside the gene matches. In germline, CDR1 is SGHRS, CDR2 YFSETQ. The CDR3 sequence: CASREGTSQYF. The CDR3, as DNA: TGCGCCAGCAGGGAAGGGACTAGTCAGTACTTC.

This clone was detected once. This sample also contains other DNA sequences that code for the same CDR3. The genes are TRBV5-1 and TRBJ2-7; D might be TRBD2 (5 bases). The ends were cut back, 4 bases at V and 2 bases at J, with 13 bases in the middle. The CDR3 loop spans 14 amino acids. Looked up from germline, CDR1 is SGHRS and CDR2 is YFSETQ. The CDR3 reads CASSLPGVPYEQYF. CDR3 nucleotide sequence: TGCGCCAGCAGCCTACCCGGGGTCCCCTACGAGCAGTACTTC.